Listed below are T cell receptor beta chains from one sample, sequenced in a study of blood T cell repertoires in COVID-19. The assay was immunoSEQ multiplex PCR, and TCRdb's table has in-frame clones only and misses some. The table records some 180,000 clones, roughly 84% of them present only once. Source material: peripheral blood. These TCRs come from a middle-aged woman with COVID-19, enrolled during active disease. CDR3s include the opening cysteine and the closing phenylalanine or tryptophan. D genes are given only for firm matches. Clone size is not always given. Where it is, it says once, few, many or a class for expanded clones.

clone_size	cdr3_length	v_call	j_call	d_call	cdr3_nt	cdr3_aa
NA	15	TRBV3-1/TRBV3-2	TRBJ1-5	NA	TGTGCCAGCAGCCAACAGGGCAATAGCAATCAGCCCCAGCATTTT	CASSQQGNSNQPQHF
NA	14	TRBV2	TRBJ1-2	NA	TGTGCCAGCAGTGGGGGGGGCTTGGGCTATGGCTACACCTTC	CASSGGGLGYGYTF
NA	18	TRBV7-6	TRBJ2-1	NA	TGTGCCAGCAGCTTAGCCGGTAGGGGGACAAGCTCCTACAATGAGCAGTTCTTC	CASSLAGRGTSSYNEQFF
NA	15	TRBV16	TRBJ1-1	TRBD1	TGTGCCAGCAGCGACCAACAGGGGGTGAAAGCTGAAGCTTTCTTT	CASSDQQGVKAEAFF
NA	13	TRBV12-3/TRBV12-4	TRBJ1-2	NA	TGTGCCAGCAGGGGACTGGGAAACTATGGCTACACCTTC	CASRGLGNYGYTF
NA	14	TRBV6-2/TRBV6-3	TRBJ2-7	TRBD1	TGTGCCAGCAGTTACTGGACAGGCACCTACGAGCAGTACTTC	CASSYWTGTYEQYF
NA	15	TRBV10-1	TRBJ1-2	NA	TGCGCCAGCAGTGAGTCTCCAGATACTAACTATGGCTACACCTTC	CASSESPDTNYGYTF
NA	17	TRBV24-1	TRBJ2-3	TRBD2	TGTGCCACCAGTGACCTAAATCTAGCGGGAAGTACAGATACGCAGTATTTT	CATSDLNLAGSTDTQYF
NA	16	TRBV5-1	TRBJ2-2	TRBD2	TGCGCCAGCAGCTTCCAGGGAGGGCAAAACACCGGGGAGCTGTTTTTT	CASSFQGGQNTGELFF
NA	13	TRBV6-4	TRBJ2-2	NA	TGTGCCAGCAGTGAGACTAACACCGGGGAGCTGTTTTTT	CASSETNTGELFF
NA	13	TRBV12-3/TRBV12-4	TRBJ1-2	TRBD1	TGTGCCAGCAGCGGACAGGGGTACTATGGCTACACCTTC	CASSGQGYYGYTF
NA	18	TRBV7-6	TRBJ2-6	NA	TGTGCCAGCAGCTTAGTGGGCAGTCGCCCCTCTGGGGCCAACGTCCTGACTTTC	CASSLVGSRPSGANVLTF
once	14	TRBV2	TRBJ2-1	NA	TGTGCCAGTGTCCGGGCCCAGGGATACAATGAGCAGTTCTTC	CASVRAQGYNEQFF
NA	15	TRBV10-3	TRBJ1-2	NA	TGTGCCATCAGCGAGTCCGAAGGGGCCTGGTATGGCTACACCTTC	CAISESEGAWYGYTF
NA	16	TRBV28	TRBJ2-2	TRBD2	TGTGCCAGCAGTTTGTTCAAGGGACTAGACACCGGGGAGCTGTTTTTT	CASSLFKGLDTGELFF
NA	12	TRBV28	TRBJ1-2	TRBD1	TGTGCCAGCAGCCGACAGGGTAAAGGCTACACCTTC	CASSRQGKGYTF
NA	11	TRBV7-9	TRBJ2-7	NA	TGTGCCGTTGGCGGAGGCTACGAGCAGTACTTC	CAVGGGYEQYF
NA	14	TRBV7-2	TRBJ1-5	NA	TGTGCCAGCAGCTCCTTGGCAGGGCGTCAGCCCCAGCATTTT	CASSSLAGRQPQHF
few	13	TRBV6-5	TRBJ2-7	NA	TGTGCCAGCAGTTACTCGACAGCCTACGAGCAGTACTTC	CASSYSTAYEQYF
NA	12	TRBV6-5	TRBJ2-1	NA	TGTGCCAGCACACTATCCTACAATGAGCAGTTCTTC	CASTLSYNEQFF
NA	13	TRBV5-1	TRBJ2-7	NA	TGCGCCAGCAGTTTGAAACAGGAAGGAAGGCAGTACTTC	CASSLKQEGRQYF
NA	14	TRBV7-2	TRBJ2-7	TRBD2	TGTGCCAGCAGCTTACTAGCGGGAGGGCTCGAGCAGTACTTC	CASSLLAGGLEQYF
NA	14	TRBV5-8	TRBJ1-6	NA	TGTGCCAGCAGCTTGGGGGGGCAGAGTTCACCCCTCCACTTT	CASSLGGQSSPLHF
NA	15	TRBV27	TRBJ1-2	NA	TGTGCCAGCAGTCGACAACAGGGTGCTTCCTATGGCTACACCTTC	CASSRQQGASYGYTF
once	14	TRBV19	TRBJ2-1	NA	TGTGCCAGTAGCAACCAGAGGTGGGACAATGAGCAGTTCTTC	CASSNQRWDNEQFF
NA	15	TRBV5-4	TRBJ1-5	NA	TGTGCCAGCAGCCTGGGCGGTCTTCGAAATCAGCCCCAGCATTTT	CASSLGGLRNQPQHF
NA	14	TRBV28	TRBJ2-1	NA	TGTGCCAGCAGTTGGGGACAATCCTACAATGAGCAGTTCTTC	CASSWGQSYNEQFF
once	12	TRBV9	TRBJ1-2	NA	TGTGCCAGCAGCGTAGCTACTAAATACTACACCTTC	CASSVATKYYTF
NA	11	TRBV4-1	TRBJ1-1	NA	TGCGCCAGCAGCACATACACTGAAGCTTTCTTT	CASSTYTEAFF
few	20	TRBV6-4	TRBJ1-4	TRBD1	TGTGCCAGCAGTGCCCTCTCGGGAATCGGACAGGGGGGTACGAATGAAAAACTGTTTTTT	CASSALSGIGQGGTNEKLFF
NA	15	TRBV29-1	TRBJ2-2	NA	TGCAGCGTTAAAGGACCGGGACTGAACACCGGGGAGCTGTTTTTT	CSVKGPGLNTGELFF